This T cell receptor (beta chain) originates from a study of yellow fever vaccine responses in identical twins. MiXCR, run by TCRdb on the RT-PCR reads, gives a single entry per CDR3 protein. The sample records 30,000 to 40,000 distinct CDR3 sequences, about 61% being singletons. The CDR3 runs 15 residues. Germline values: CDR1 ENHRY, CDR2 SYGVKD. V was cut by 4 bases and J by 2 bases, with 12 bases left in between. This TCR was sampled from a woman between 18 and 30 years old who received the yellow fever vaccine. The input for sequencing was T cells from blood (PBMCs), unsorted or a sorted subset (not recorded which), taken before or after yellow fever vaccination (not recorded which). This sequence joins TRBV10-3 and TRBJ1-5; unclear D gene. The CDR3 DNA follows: TGTGCCATCAGTGCAGCGGGGTCGGGCAATCAGCCCCAGCATTTT. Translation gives CAISAAGSGNQPQHF.